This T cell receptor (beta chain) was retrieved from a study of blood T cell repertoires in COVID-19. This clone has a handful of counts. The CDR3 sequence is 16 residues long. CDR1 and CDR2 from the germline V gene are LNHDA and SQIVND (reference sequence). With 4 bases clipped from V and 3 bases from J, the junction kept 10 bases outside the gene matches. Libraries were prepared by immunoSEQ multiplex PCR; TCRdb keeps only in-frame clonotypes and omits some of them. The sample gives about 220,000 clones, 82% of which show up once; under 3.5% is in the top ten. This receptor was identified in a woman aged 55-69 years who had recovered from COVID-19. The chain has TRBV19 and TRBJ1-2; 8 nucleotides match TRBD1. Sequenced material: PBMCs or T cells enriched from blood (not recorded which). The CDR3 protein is CASSTQGGGYYYGYTF. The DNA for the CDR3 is TGTGCCAGTAGTACACAGGGGGGAGGCTATTACTATGGCTACACCTTC.